The rows below give T cell receptor beta chains drawn from one sample of a study of Ad26.COV2.S vaccination and SARS-CoV-2 variants. Using immunoSEQ multiplex PCR, the repertoire was profiled, and TCRdb retains in-frame clones only, with some absent. This table has about 350,000 clones, about 86% appearing once. Sequenced here: peripheral blood, sampled in a trial of Ad26.COV2.S vaccine versus placebo. These receptors were taken from a person between 18 and 65 years old who received the Ad26.COV2.S COVID-19 vaccine or a placebo. Both conserved end residues are part of each CDR3. A D gene is named only where the DNA matches it firmly. Some rows mark clone size as missing; the rest say once, few, many or name a class of expanded clone.

DNA	CDR3	V	J	size	length	D
TGTGCCAGTAGTGATCAGGGAGGGAATGAAAAACTGTTTTTT	CASSDQGGNEKLFF	TRBV19	TRBJ1-4	NA	14	NA
TGTGCCAGCAGGGCCCTCCGGGAGTACCCCTTTGAGCAGTACTTC	CASRALREYPFEQYF	TRBV28	TRBJ2-7	many	15	NA
TGTGCCAGCAGCTGGGGGCAAAACCAGGGGGCGCGACGGTTCTTC	CASSWGQNQGARRFF	TRBV5-5	TRBJ2-1	NA	15	TRBD1
TGTGCCAGCAGCTTAGCAGGGGAGCTGTTTTTT	CASSLAGELFF	TRBV7-9	TRBJ2-2	once	11	NA
TGTGCCAGCAGTGAACCGGAGACCCAGTACTTC	CASSEPETQYF	TRBV6-1	TRBJ2-5	NA	11	NA
TGTGCCAGCAGCTTAGCGCCTGGGCGGGAGGATTTGTTCGATGAGCAGTTCTTC	CASSLAPGREDLFDEQFF	TRBV7-2	TRBJ2-1	NA	18	TRBD2
TGTGCCAGCAACAGGGGGGGTACAGATACGCAGTATTTT	CASNRGGTDTQYF	TRBV7-8	TRBJ2-3	NA	13	NA
TGTGCCAGTAGCCGAGGCGGGGGGGTTAATGAAAAACTGTTTTTT	CASSRGGGVNEKLFF	TRBV19	TRBJ1-4	NA	15	NA
TGTGCCAGCAGCCCAATGGGGGTCGGCGCCTACGAGCAGTACTTC	CASSPMGVGAYEQYF	TRBV7-2	TRBJ2-7	NA	15	NA
TGTGCCAGCAGCTACGGACAGGGGGCACAAGAGACCCAGTACTTC	CASSYGQGAQETQYF	TRBV13	TRBJ2-5	NA	15	TRBD1
TGTGCCAGCAGCTTATCTGGACACAATAATTCACCCCTCCACTTT	CASSLSGHNNSPLHF	TRBV7-2	TRBJ1-6	NA	15	NA
TGTGCCAGCAGCTTACCAGGTACAGGGGGCTTCTACAATGAGCAGTTCTTC	CASSLPGTGGFYNEQFF	TRBV14	TRBJ2-1	NA	17	TRBD1
TGCGCCAGCAGCTCCGGGACAGCTGGGGACGAGCAGTACTTC	CASSSGTAGDEQYF	TRBV5-1	TRBJ2-7	NA	14	TRBD1
TGTGCCAGCAGCTTACTAGCTAACCCCAATGAGCAGTTCTTC	CASSLLANPNEQFF	TRBV7-8	TRBJ2-1	NA	14	NA
TGCGCCAGCAGCCAAGGGTCGTTAGCCACTGAAGCTTTCTTT	CASSQGSLATEAFF	TRBV4-3	TRBJ1-1	NA	14	NA
TGTGCCAGCAGTGAATGGGGGGGACAGGGCTCCGGGGAGCTGTTTTTT	CASSEWGGQGSGELFF	TRBV6-1	TRBJ2-2	NA	16	TRBD1
TGTGCCAGTAGGGGGGCGCCCGGTGAAAAACTGTTTTTT	CASRGAPGEKLFF	TRBV19	TRBJ1-4	NA	13	NA
TGTGCCAGCAGCTTACAGGGGTATAGCGGTGAAGCTTTCTTT	CASSLQGYSGEAFF	TRBV11-2	TRBJ1-1	NA	14	NA
TGCGCCAGCAGGGTCGGTTACACCGGGGAGCTGTTTTTT	CASRVGYTGELFF	TRBV5-1	TRBJ2-2	NA	13	NA
TGTGCCAGCAGCGTAGGGCAGCAATCTTCTATTCAGTACTTC	CASSVGQQSSIQYF	TRBV9	TRBJ2-4	NA	14	NA
TGTGCCAGCAGTTACTCGGGGGGAGGCTCCGGCTACACCTTC	CASSYSGGGSGYTF	TRBV6-6	TRBJ1-2	once	14	NA
TGTGCCACCAGTGATCCCTCGGGAGGGCATGAGCAGTTCTTC	CATSDPSGGHEQFF	TRBV24-1	TRBJ2-1	NA	14	TRBD2
TGTGCCAGCAGAGGACTAGCTGGGCAAGAGACCCAGTACTTC	CASRGLAGQETQYF	TRBV2	TRBJ2-5	NA	14	TRBD2
TGTGCCAGCAGCTTAGATCAACGGGACAGGGGGGCCCACGAGCAGTACTTC	CASSLDQRDRGAHEQYF	TRBV11-2	TRBJ2-7	NA	17	TRBD1
TGTGCCAGCCAGAAGAGGGCAGCACAGTACAATGAGCAGTTCTTC	CASQKRAAQYNEQFF	TRBV7-2	TRBJ2-1	once	15	NA
TGTGCCAGCAGCCGTACCTCAGACACTGAAGCTTTCTTT	CASSRTSDTEAFF	TRBV6-2/TRBV6-3	TRBJ1-1	NA	13	NA
TGTGCCAGCAGTTACTCACAGCGGGAGGGAACCTACGAGCAGTACTTC	CASSYSQREGTYEQYF	TRBV6-5	TRBJ2-7	NA	16	TRBD2
TGTGCCAGCAGTGGGGGGGCCGGGGGACAGCCCCAGCATTTT	CASSGGAGGQPQHF	TRBV2	TRBJ1-5	NA	14	NA
TGTGCCAGCAGTCCGTCGGGACAGAACTACGAGCAGTACTTC	CASSPSGQNYEQYF	TRBV28	TRBJ2-7	NA	14	TRBD1
TGTGCCAGCAGCTCAGCTCCGGGACAGACCTTCAATCAGCCCCAGCATTTT	CASSSAPGQTFNQPQHF	TRBV7-2	TRBJ1-5	NA	17	TRBD1
TGTGCCAGCAGTGAAAACGCCGGGCACAGATCGGGCTACACCTTC	CASSENAGHRSGYTF	TRBV6-1	TRBJ1-2	NA	15	NA
TGTGCCAGCTCAGGGGGTTGGGAGACCCAGTACTTC	CASSGGWETQYF	TRBV19	TRBJ2-5	NA	12	TRBD1
TGTGCCAGCAGTTACCAGGGGCTCAGGACCGGGGAGCTGTTTTTT	CASSYQGLRTGELFF	TRBV6-2/TRBV6-3	TRBJ2-2	NA	15	NA
TGTGCCAGCAGTCCGGGGACAGGGGCATTAAATGAGCAGTTCTTC	CASSPGTGALNEQFF	TRBV6-5	TRBJ2-1	NA	15	TRBD1
TGTGCCAGTATCCCTGGGGGGGCCCTTCTTTCCACCGGGGAGCTGTTTTTT	CASIPGGALLSTGELFF	TRBV19	TRBJ2-2	NA	17	NA
TGTGCCAGCAGCCTGCGGACAGGGGGCCAAGAGACCCAGTACTTC	CASSLRTGGQETQYF	TRBV5-4	TRBJ2-5	NA	15	TRBD1
TGTGCCAGCAGCCAAGAAGGGGCGGGACGATGGGGCGAGCAGTTCTTC	CASSQEGAGRWGEQFF	TRBV3-1/TRBV3-2	TRBJ2-1	NA	16	NA
TGTGCCAGCAGCTTAGCCCAGGTGGCTGGAAACACCATATATTTT	CASSLAQVAGNTIYF	TRBV7-9	TRBJ1-3	few	15	NA
TGTGCCAGCAGCTTAGGCTCGGTCCGAGTCTTTTACGAGCAGTACTTC	CASSLGSVRVFYEQYF	TRBV7-9	TRBJ2-7	NA	16	NA
TGTGCCAGCTCACCCGGGGGCGGGCGGGCCCATGAGCAGTACTTC	CASSPGGGRAHEQYF	TRBV18	TRBJ2-7	NA	15	NA
TGTGCCAGCAGCCAAGCTTCCGGACAGGCGTACAATGAGCAGTTCTTC	CASSQASGQAYNEQFF	TRBV3-1/TRBV3-2	TRBJ2-1	NA	16	TRBD1
TGTGCCAGCAGTTCGCAGGGGGGCCCTAATTCACCCCTCCACTTT	CASSSQGGPNSPLHF	TRBV28	TRBJ1-6	NA	15	TRBD1
TGTGCCAGCAGCCAAGGACTGGGACTAGCAGAAGAGACCCAGTACTTC	CASSQGLGLAEETQYF	TRBV3-1/TRBV3-2	TRBJ2-5	NA	16	TRBD2
TGTGCCAGCAGCCCCAGGGCCGCGAACACCGGGGAGCTGTTTTTT	CASSPRAANTGELFF	TRBV11-3	TRBJ2-2	NA	15	NA
TGTGCCAGCAGGCAGCGGCCGAATTCACCCCTCCACTTT	CASRQRPNSPLHF	TRBV28	TRBJ1-6	NA	13	NA
TGCGCCAGCAGCTTGGGGACTAGCGGGAGTTGGAAAAACAATGAGCAGTTCTTC	CASSLGTSGSWKNNEQFF	TRBV5-1	TRBJ2-1	NA	18	TRBD2
TGTGCCAGTAGTATAACAGGGGATTTAAGAGAGACCCAGTACTTC	CASSITGDLRETQYF	TRBV19	TRBJ2-5	NA	15	TRBD1
TGTGCCAGCAACCGTAATCAGGGAAACGAGCAGTACTTC	CASNRNQGNEQYF	TRBV7-9	TRBJ2-7	NA	13	NA
TGTGCCAGTAGTGATAGCGGGAGGGCGGATGTCGGGCAGTACTTC	CASSDSGRADVGQYF	TRBV19	TRBJ2-7	NA	15	TRBD2